The rows below give T cell receptor beta chains drawn from one sample of a study of blood T cells in healthy people across ages. MiXCR, applied by TCRdb to the 5' RACE reads, yields one record per CDR3 protein. The table lists hundreds of thousands of distinct CDR3 sequences, around 49% of them singletons, with roughly 31% in the top ten. The source material was blood. The source is a woman aged 60-75 years in good health. The CDR3 runs from the conserved cysteine through the conserved F or W. A D gene is named only where the DNA matches it firmly. Clone size appears in some rows only: once, few, many, or a class for an expanded clone.

size: NA
V: TRBV12-3/TRBV12-4
D: NA
J: TRBJ2-7
CDR3: CASSLQGGSRYEQYF
DNA: TGTGCCAGCAGTTTACAGGGCGGATCAAGATACGAGCAGTACTTC

size: NA
V: TRBV6-2/TRBV6-3
D: NA
J: TRBJ2-7
CDR3: CANSRRTTVSYEQYF
DNA: TGTGCCAACAGTCGGAGAACGACAGTCTCCTACGAGCAGTACTTC

size: few
V: TRBV5-1
D: NA
J: TRBJ2-2
CDR3: CASSRDSYTGELFF
DNA: TGCGCCAGCAGCCGTGACTCCTACACCGGGGAGCTGTTTTTT

size: once
V: TRBV10-3
D: NA
J: TRBJ1-6
CDR3: CAIRESNSPLHF
DNA: TGTGCCATCCGGGAGAGTAATTCACCCCTCCACTTT

size: few
V: TRBV29-1
D: TRBD2
J: TRBJ2-7
CDR3: CSVEWGGGLGEQYF
DNA: TGCAGCGTTGAATGGGGGGGAGGGCTCGGCGAGCAGTACTTC

size: few
V: TRBV10-3
D: NA
J: TRBJ2-1
CDR3: CAISLRPPGDEQFF
DNA: TGTGCCATCAGTCTTCGGCCCCCCGGTGATGAGCAGTTCTTC

size: NA
V: TRBV9
D: TRBD1
J: TRBJ2-1
CDR3: CASGAAGTEYNEQFF
DNA: TGTGCCAGCGGCGCGGCCGGGACAGAGTACAATGAGCAGTTCTTC

size: many
V: TRBV5-1
D: NA
J: TRBJ2-2
CDR3: CASFEGPNTGELFF
DNA: TGCGCCAGCTTCGAGGGGCCGAACACCGGGGAGCTGTTTTTT

size: NA
V: TRBV28
D: NA
J: TRBJ1-1
CDR3: CASSSLEEGQGNTEAFF
DNA: TGTGCCAGCAGTTCCCTCGAAGAGGGGCAAGGGAACACTGAAGCTTTCTTT

size: many
V: TRBV5-1
D: NA
J: TRBJ2-5
CDR3: CASSWRMGYQETQYF
DNA: TGCGCCAGCAGCTGGCGCATGGGGTACCAAGAGACCCAGTACTTC

size: NA
V: TRBV7-2
D: NA
J: TRBJ2-1
CDR3: CASTPYGEQFF
DNA: TGTGCCAGCACCCCCTACGGTGAGCAGTTCTTC

size: NA
V: TRBV19
D: NA
J: TRBJ2-3
CDR3: CASSFDRGHPADTQYF
DNA: TGTGCCAGTAGTTTCGATCGGGGTCACCCTGCGGATACGCAGTATTTT

size: NA
V: TRBV7-3
D: TRBD1
J: TRBJ2-7
CDR3: CASSPQGAKVYEQYF
DNA: TGTGCCAGCAGCCCGCAGGGGGCGAAAGTCTACGAGCAGTACTTC

size: NA
V: TRBV18
D: NA
J: TRBJ1-2
CDR3: CASSQGFSYGYTF
DNA: TGTGCCAGCTCACAGGGGTTTAGCTATGGCTACACCTTC

size: few
V: TRBV4-2
D: NA
J: TRBJ2-7
CDR3: CASSQDGGLTSYEQYF
DNA: TGTGCCAGCAGCCAAGATGGGGGATTAACCTCCTACGAGCAGTACTTC

size: once
V: TRBV12-3/TRBV12-4
D: TRBD2
J: TRBJ2-5
CDR3: CASSPQAGQETQYF
DNA: TGTGCCAGCAGTCCCCAAGCGGGGCAAGAGACCCAGTACTTC

size: NA
V: TRBV4-3
D: TRBD2
J: TRBJ2-1
CDR3: CASSQDWGGSNEQFF
DNA: TGCGCCAGCAGCCAAGATTGGGGGGGATCCAATGAGCAGTTCTTC

size: NA
V: TRBV20-1
D: TRBD2
J: TRBJ2-7
CDR3: CSARLLAGKSSYEQYF
DNA: TGCAGTGCTAGACTGCTAGCGGGAAAGAGCTCCTACGAGCAGTACTTC

size: few
V: TRBV24-1
D: NA
J: TRBJ2-5
CDR3: CATSDLRDRETQYF
DNA: TGTGCCACCAGTGATTTGCGGGATCGAGAGACCCAGTACTTC

size: NA
V: TRBV24-1
D: TRBD1
J: TRBJ2-3
CDR3: CATSDLGQGTDTQYF
DNA: TGTGCCACCAGTGACCTGGGACAGGGGACAGATACGCAGTATTTT

size: NA
V: TRBV27
D: NA
J: TRBJ1-1
CDR3: CASNQEGGARGTEAFF
DNA: TGTGCCAGCAACCAGGAGGGAGGGGCTAGGGGCACTGAAGCTTTCTTT

size: NA
V: TRBV9
D: NA
J: TRBJ2-4
CDR3: CASSVGDENIQYF
DNA: TGTGCCAGCAGCGTTGGCGACGAAAACATTCAGTACTTC

size: many
V: TRBV29-1
D: NA
J: TRBJ2-7
CDR3: CSVAIQGRSYEQYF
DNA: TGCAGCGTTGCAATCCAGGGGCGGTCCTACGAGCAGTACTTC

size: once
V: TRBV5-1
D: TRBD1
J: TRBJ1-1
CDR3: CASSFRGQGIGMNTEAFF
DNA: TGCGCCAGCAGCTTTAGGGGACAGGGTATAGGCATGAACACTGAAGCTTTCTTT

size: few
V: TRBV6-5
D: TRBD1
J: TRBJ1-5
CDR3: CASSSTGGGQPQHF
DNA: TGTGCCAGCAGCTCTACAGGGGGCGGTCAGCCCCAGCATTTT

size: NA
V: TRBV20-1
D: TRBD1
J: TRBJ1-5
CDR3: CSAALDRGQPQHF
DNA: TGCAGTGCCGCACTAGACAGGGGTCAGCCCCAGCATTTT

size: NA
V: TRBV5-5
D: NA
J: TRBJ1-2
CDR3: CASSPTTGVGYTF
DNA: TGTGCCAGCAGCCCAACCACCGGGGTCGGCTACACCTTC

size: NA
V: TRBV25-1
D: NA
J: TRBJ2-5
CDR3: CASSEARGGRETQYF
DNA: TGTGCCAGCAGTGAGGCCAGGGGAGGGCGAGAGACCCAGTACTTC

size: NA
V: TRBV12-3/TRBV12-4
D: NA
J: TRBJ2-3
CDR3: CASSLVVGTDTQYF
DNA: TGTGCCAGCAGTTTAGTGGTCGGAACAGATACGCAGTATTTT

size: NA
V: TRBV6-2/TRBV6-3
D: NA
J: TRBJ2-7
CDR3: CASTRTASSYEQYF
DNA: TGTGCCAGCACCCGGACAGCCTCCTCCTACGAGCAGTACTTC